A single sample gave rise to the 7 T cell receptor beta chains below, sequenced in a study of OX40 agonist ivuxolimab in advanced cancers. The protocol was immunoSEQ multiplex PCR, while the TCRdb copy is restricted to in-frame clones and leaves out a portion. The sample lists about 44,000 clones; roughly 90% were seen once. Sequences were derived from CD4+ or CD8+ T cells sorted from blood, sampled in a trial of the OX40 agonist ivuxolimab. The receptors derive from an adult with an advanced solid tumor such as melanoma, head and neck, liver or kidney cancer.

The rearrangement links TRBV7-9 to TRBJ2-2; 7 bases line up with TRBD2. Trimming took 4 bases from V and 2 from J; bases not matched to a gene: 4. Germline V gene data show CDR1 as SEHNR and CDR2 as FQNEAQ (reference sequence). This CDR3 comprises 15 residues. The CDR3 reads CASSWSGANTGELFF. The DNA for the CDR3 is TGTGCCAGCAGCTGGAGCGGGGCAAACACCGGGGAGCTGTTTTTT. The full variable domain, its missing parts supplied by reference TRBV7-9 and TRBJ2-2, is DTGVSQNPRHKITKRGQNVTFRCDPISEHNRLYWYRQTLGQGPEFLTYFQNEAQLEKSRLLSDRFSAERPKGSFSTLEIQRTEQGDSAMYLCASSWSGANTGELFFGEGSRLTVL.

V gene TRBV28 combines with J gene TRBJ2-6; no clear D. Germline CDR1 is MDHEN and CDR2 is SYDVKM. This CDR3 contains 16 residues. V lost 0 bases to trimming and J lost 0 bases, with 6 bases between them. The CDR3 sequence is CASSLWESSGANVLTF. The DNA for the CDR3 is TGTGCCAGCAGTTTATGGGAGAGCTCTGGGGCCAACGTCCTGACTTTC.

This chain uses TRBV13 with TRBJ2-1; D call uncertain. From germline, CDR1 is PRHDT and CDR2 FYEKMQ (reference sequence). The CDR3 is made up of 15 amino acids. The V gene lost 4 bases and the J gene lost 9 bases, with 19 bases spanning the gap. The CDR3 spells CASSSINRVSSEQFF. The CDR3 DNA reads TGTGCCAGCAGCTCCATTAACCGGGTCTCCAGTGAGCAGTTCTTC.

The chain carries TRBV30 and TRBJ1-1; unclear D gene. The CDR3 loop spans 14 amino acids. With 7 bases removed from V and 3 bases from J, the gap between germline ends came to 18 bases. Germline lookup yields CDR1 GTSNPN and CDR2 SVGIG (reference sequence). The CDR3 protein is CAFQEGVYDTEAFF. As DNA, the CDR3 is TGTGCCTTTCAAGAGGGCGTCTACGACACTGAAGCTTTCTTT.

The DNA for the CDR3 is TGTGCCAGCAGTCAGGGGGCGCTTCCCGGGGAGCTGTTTTTT. Amino acids: CASSQGALPGELFF. The chain carries TRBV13 and TRBJ2-2; TRBD1 matches 8 bases. CDR1 PRHDT and CDR2 FYEKMQ come from the germline V gene (reference sequence). The CDR3 has 14 amino acids. J gave up 6 bases and V 6 bases, and 6 bases lay outside the gene matches.

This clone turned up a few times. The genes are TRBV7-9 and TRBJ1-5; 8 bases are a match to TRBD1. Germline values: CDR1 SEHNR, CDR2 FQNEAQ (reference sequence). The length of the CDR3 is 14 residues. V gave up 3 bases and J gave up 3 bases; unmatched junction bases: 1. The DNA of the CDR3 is TGTGCCAGCAGCTTGACAGGGGACAATCAGCCCCAGCATTTT. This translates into CASSLTGDNQPQHF.

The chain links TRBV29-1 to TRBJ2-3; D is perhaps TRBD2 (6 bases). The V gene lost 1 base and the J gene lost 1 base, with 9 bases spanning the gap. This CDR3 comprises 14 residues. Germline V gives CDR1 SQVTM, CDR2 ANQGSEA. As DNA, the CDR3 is TGCAGCGTTGAAGCGGTAGCGGGCACAGATACGCAGTATTTT. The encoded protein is CSVEAVAGTDTQYF.